The clone carrying this T cell receptor (beta chain) has a count of ten or more. Its specificity is unknown. CDR1 and CDR2 (germline): MDHEN, SYDVKM. V gave up 8 bases and J gave up 7 bases; unmatched junction bases: 11. CDR3 size: 15 residues. The time point: patch test 2, 6 weeks after DPC sensitization. Regarding treatment: therapeutic diphenylcyclopropenone sensitization with weekly scalp DPC. The sample belongs to a study of human T cells and chemical hapten exposure. General observations from the study: DPC sensitization did not alter TCRs above 1 in 1000 frequency.

One entry per CDR3 protein, called by TCRdb with MiXCR from the RACE reads. Of 140,000 or so distinct CDR3 sequences in the sample, roughly 10% were seen once. This receptor was taken from a woman in her forties or fifties with alopecia areata. Some clones in this sample may be carry-over from other donors' samples. Sequenced material: whole blood, taken in connection with sensitization to the hapten diphenylcyclopropenone (DPC). V gene TRBV28 combines with J gene TRBJ1-2; TRBD1 matches 12 bases. For the CDR3, the DNA is TGTGCCAGCTCGGCGACCGGGACAGGGGGCTCTGGCTACACCTTC. Translated: CASSATGTGGSGYTF.